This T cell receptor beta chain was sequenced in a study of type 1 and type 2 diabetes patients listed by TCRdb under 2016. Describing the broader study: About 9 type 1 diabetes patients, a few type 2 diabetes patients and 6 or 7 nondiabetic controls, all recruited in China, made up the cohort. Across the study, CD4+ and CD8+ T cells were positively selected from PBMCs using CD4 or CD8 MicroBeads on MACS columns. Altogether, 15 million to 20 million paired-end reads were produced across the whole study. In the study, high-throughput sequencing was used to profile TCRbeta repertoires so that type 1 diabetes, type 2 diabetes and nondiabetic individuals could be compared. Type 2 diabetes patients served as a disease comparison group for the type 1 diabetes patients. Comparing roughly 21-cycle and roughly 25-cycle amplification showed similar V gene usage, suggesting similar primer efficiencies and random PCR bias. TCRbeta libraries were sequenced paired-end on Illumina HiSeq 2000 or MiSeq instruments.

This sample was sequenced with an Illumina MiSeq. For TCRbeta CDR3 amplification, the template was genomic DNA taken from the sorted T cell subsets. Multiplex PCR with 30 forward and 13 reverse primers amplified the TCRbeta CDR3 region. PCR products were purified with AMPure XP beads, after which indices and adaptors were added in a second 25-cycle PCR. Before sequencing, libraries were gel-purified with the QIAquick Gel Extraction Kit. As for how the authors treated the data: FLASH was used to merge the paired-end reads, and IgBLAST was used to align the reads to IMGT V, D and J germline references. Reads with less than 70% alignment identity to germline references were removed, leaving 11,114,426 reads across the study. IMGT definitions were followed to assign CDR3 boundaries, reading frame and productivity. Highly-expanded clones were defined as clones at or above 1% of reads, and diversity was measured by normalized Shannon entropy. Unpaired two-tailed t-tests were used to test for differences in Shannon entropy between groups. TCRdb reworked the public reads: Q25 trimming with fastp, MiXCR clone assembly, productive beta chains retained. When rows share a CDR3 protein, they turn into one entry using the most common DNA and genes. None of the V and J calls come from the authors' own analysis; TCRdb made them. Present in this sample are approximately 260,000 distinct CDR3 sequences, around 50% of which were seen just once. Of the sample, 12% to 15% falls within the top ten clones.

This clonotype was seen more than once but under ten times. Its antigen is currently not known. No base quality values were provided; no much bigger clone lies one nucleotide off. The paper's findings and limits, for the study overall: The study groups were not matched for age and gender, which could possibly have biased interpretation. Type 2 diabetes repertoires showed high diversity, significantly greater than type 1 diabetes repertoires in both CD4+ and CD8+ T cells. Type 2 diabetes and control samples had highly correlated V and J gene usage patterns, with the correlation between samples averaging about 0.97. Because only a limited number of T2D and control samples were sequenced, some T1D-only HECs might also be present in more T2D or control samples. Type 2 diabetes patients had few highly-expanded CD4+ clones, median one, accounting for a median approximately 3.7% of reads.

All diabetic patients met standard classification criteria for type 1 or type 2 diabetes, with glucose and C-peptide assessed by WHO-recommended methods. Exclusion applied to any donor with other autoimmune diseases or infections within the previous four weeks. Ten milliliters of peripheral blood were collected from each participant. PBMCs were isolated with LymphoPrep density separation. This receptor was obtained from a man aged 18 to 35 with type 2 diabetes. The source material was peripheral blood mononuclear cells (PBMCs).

The nucleotide sequence is TGTGCCAGCAGTCTTAACGGGGACCAAGAGACCCAGTACTTC. The encoded protein is CASSLNGDQETQYF. The rearranged segments are TRBV2 and TRBJ2-5; the D gene is perhaps TRBD2, from 5 matching bases. Taken from the germline V gene, the CDR1 and CDR2 loops are SNHLY and FYNNEI. From the cysteine up to the phenylalanine, the CDR3 has a length of 14 residues. The CDR3 DNA has 42 bases and is translated from base 1. The V end loses 5 bases and the J end loses 0 bases, and a stretch of 10 bases separates them.